This T cell receptor beta chain comes out of a study of response to subunit inactivated influenza vaccine. In TCRdb, the RT-PCR reads were re-called with MiXCR into one record per CDR3 protein. The sample shows approximately 520,000 distinct CDR3 sequences, 25% of them seen only once. V shed 5 bases, J shed 3 bases, and the junction held 5 bases outside the gene matches. The CDR3 runs to 14 residues. CDR1 and CDR2 (germline): SGHTA, FQGNSA. The sample was CD4+ T cells sorted from PBMCs, taken roughly 5 days after vaccination. This receptor was taken from a man in his fifties or sixties who received an inactivated influenza vaccine. V usage is TRBV7-2 and J usage is TRBJ2-3; 7 bases align to TRBD2. CDR3 sequence reads: CASSTGLVTDTQYF. The CDR3 DNA reads as TGTGCCAGCAGCACCGGACTAGTTACAGATACGCAGTATTTT.